The subject of this entry is one TCR beta chain. This entry comes from a study of control samples from healthy donors and cancer patients. CDR1 and CDR2 from the germline V gene are SGDLS and YYNGEE. The V end was cut by 0 bases, the J end by 4 bases, with 11 bases between. The CDR3 runs 15 residues. Sequencing was performed with immunoSEQ multiplex PCR; in TCRdb, only in-frame clones are kept and a portion is missing. The sample holds 25,000 to 30,000 clones, roughly 85% seen once. The sequence was obtained from a female donor with melanoma. The chain is built from TRBV9 and TRBJ2-1, with D possibly being TRBD1 (6 bases). Specimen: formalin-fixed, paraffin-embedded tissue. CDR3 amino acids: CASSVEGTSYNEQFF. The DNA for the CDR3 is TGTGCCAGCAGCGTAGAAGGGACATCTTACAATGAGCAGTTCTTC.